This TCR beta chain is drawn from a study of glioma-infiltrating T cells. The V segment lost 3 bases and the J segment 5 bases; nucleotides outside the gene matches: 7. Germline values: CDR1 MNHEY, CDR2 SMNVEV (reference sequence). The CDR3 is 15 amino acids. Using RNA template, CDR3s of TCR alpha and beta were amplified with iRepertoire arm-PCR. Each CDR3 protein gets one entry after TCRdb re-called the multiplex PCR reads with MiXCR. This sample yields 400,000 or so distinct CDR3 sequences, of which 41% are seen a single time; 12% belongs to the top ten. This clonotype was found many times. The specimen sequenced was glioma tissue, nonneoplastic brain tissue, or PBMCs (not recorded which). This chain links TRBV27 with TRBJ2-1; 7 bases align to TRBD2. The clonotype comes from a human donor with low-grade glioma or glioblastoma, undergoing nonglioma brain surgery, or in good health (not recorded which). CDR3 in amino acids: CASSFLAAPNNEQFF. CDR3 DNA: TGTGCCAGCAGTTTCCTAGCGGCCCCCAACAATGAGCAGTTCTTC.